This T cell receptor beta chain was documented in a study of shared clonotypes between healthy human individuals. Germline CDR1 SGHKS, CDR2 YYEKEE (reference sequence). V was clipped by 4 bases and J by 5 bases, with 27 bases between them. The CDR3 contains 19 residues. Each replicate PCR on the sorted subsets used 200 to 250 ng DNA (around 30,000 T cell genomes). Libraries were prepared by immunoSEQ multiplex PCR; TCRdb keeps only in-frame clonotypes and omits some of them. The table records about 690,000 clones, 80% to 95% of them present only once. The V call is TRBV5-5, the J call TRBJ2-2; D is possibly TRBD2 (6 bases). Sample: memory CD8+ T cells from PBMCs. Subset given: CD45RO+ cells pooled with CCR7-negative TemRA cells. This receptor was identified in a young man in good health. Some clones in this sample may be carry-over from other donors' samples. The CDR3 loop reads CASSLPRGSEGGRTGELFF. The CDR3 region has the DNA TGTGCCAGCAGCCTCCCCCGGGGTTCTGAGGGAGGACGGACCGGGGAGCTGTTTTTT.